This paragraph covers one T cell receptor (beta chain) sequence. Germline CDR1 is ENHRY and CDR2 is SYGVKD. V gave up 6 bases and J gave up 12 bases, with 17 bases separating them. The CDR3 totals 12 residues. This entry is derived from a study of blood T cell repertoires in COVID-19. Overall study: Italy, Spain and the United States were the sources of the convalescent and acute COVID-19 samples. PBMCs, B-cell-depleted T cells, or T cells were the source of the cDNA or gDNA that made up the material.

In the study's own analysis: From reference gene primer amplification, estimates of nucleated cell counts were derived. TCRdb's table, derived via immunoSEQ multiplex PCR, lists solely in-frame clones and lacks some. V and J calls plus clone size are reproduced from that table; the DNA served to infer D and trimming. This sample has approximately 200,000 clones; around 83% occur once, and the top ten carry 2.5% to 3.5%. The chain carries TRBV10-3 and TRBJ1-1; perhaps TRBD1 as D (6 bases). This receptor was obtained from a woman in her twenties or thirties with active or convalescent COVID-19. The specimen sequenced was peripheral blood. CDR3 sequence: CAISQNNRESFF. The CDR3 region has the DNA TGTGCCATCAGCCAAAATAACAGGGAGTCTTTCTTT.